These T cell receptor beta chains were read from a single sample in a study of patients and donors after allogeneic stem cell transplantation. TCRdb used MiXCR to reprocess the RT-PCR reads, holding one entry per CDR3 protein. The sample carries roughly 880,000 distinct CDR3 sequences, under 20% recorded once. The material sequenced was blood, either unsorted or a sorted T cell fraction (not recorded which). These receptors came from a human donor who was either an allogeneic HSCT recipient or a stem cell or donor lymphocyte infusion donor (not recorded which). It is not recorded whose cells these are; they may come from a transplant donor. Each CDR3 is given with its conserved first and last residue. The D gene is left open where the match is weak.

J,V,D,CDR3
TRBJ1-1,TRBV12-3/TRBV12-4,TRBD1,CASSFFRDSLNTEAFF
TRBJ2-1,TRBV6-5,-,CASSSLQAFLYNEQFF
TRBJ1-1,TRBV10-3,-,CAISEGRNTEAFF
TRBJ1-5,TRBV7-8,-,CASSHRDPSQPQHF
TRBJ2-1,TRBV12-3/TRBV12-4,-,CASSFLAQGDNEQFF
TRBJ2-2,TRBV15,-,CATSRDRAGIGELFF
TRBJ2-1,TRBV3-1,-,CASSQDLRTNNEQFF
TRBJ2-1,TRBV2,-,CASSEVGIYNEQFF
TRBJ2-1,TRBV7-2,-,CASSLIGSNEQFF
TRBJ2-3,TRBV7-9,-,CASSPPRDPRTDTQYF
TRBJ1-5,TRBV7-2,-,CASSPGRITNSNQPQHF
TRBJ1-2,TRBV4-3,-,CASSQDRGRNYGYTF
TRBJ2-4,TRBV5-1,-,CASSLGAPNIQYF
TRBJ2-7,TRBV20-1,-,CSARDAGAGEQYF
TRBJ2-2,TRBV5-1,TRBD2,CASSSKLAGGTGELFF
TRBJ1-2,TRBV5-1,-,CASSLVEDYGYTF
TRBJ2-1,TRBV4-1,TRBD2,CASSQGMASGRVEQFF
TRBJ2-1,TRBV20-1,TRBD2,CSAREGWWTSGRNEQFF
TRBJ1-2,TRBV6-5,-,CASSYSVGYYGYTF
TRBJ2-1,TRBV20-1,-,CSARPAGYNEQFF
TRBJ1-4,TRBV2,-,CASSGMDEKLFF
TRBJ2-1,TRBV7-9,-,CASSREGGSNEQFF
TRBJ2-7,TRBV6-2/TRBV6-3,-,CASSTIGTGSYEQYF
TRBJ2-7,TRBV20-1,TRBD2,CSARLAREQYF
TRBJ2-2,TRBV6-5,-,CASSYEGSGELFF
TRBJ1-3,TRBV7-6,-,CASSSSGRENTIYF
TRBJ2-3,TRBV12-3/TRBV12-4,-,CASSLQTGRGTDTQYF
TRBJ1-1,TRBV6-1,-,CASSQTGLTGAEAFF
TRBJ2-7,TRBV20-1,-,CSARDGQPVPYYEQYF
TRBJ2-3,TRBV29-1,-,CSVEVNRITDTQYF
TRBJ2-7,TRBV12-3/TRBV12-4,-,CASSLDALTTDEQYF
TRBJ2-5,TRBV4-3,-,CASSREQVGEYQETQYF
TRBJ1-1,TRBV3-1,-,CASSQFPNTEAFF
TRBJ1-5,TRBV20-1,-,CSAAEPGPGMAQPQHF
TRBJ2-3,TRBV28,TRBD2,CASSGVDSGGDTDTQYF
TRBJ2-2,TRBV4-2,TRBD2,CASSQEKRGFSGELFF
TRBJ2-3,TRBV5-1,TRBD2,CASSQASGRNTDTQYF
TRBJ1-4,TRBV7-9,-,CASRDGLVEKLFF
TRBJ2-7,TRBV7-9,-,CASSFGLTVYEQYF
TRBJ1-2,TRBV5-6,-,CASSKRTGLGYTF